The rows below give T cell receptor beta chains drawn from one sample of a study of Ad26.COV2.S vaccination and SARS-CoV-2 variants. Clones were read by immunoSEQ multiplex PCR, and TCRdb kept only the in-frame ones, dropping some. The sample holds roughly 320,000 clones, around four fifths seen once. The sequencing used peripheral blood, collected in a trial of Ad26.COV2.S vaccine versus placebo. The source is a person between 18 and 65 years old who received the Ad26.COV2.S COVID-19 vaccine or a placebo. CDR3s include the opening cysteine and the closing phenylalanine or tryptophan. A D gene is named only where the DNA matches it firmly. Expanded clones get a size class; other rows say once, few or many, or leave the size out.

16,NA,NA,TRBJ1-2,TRBV19,TGTGCCAGTAGTAGGGTTCGGACAGCGCCTAACTATGGCTACACCTTC,CASSRVRTAPNYGYTF
18,NA,TRBD2,TRBJ2-1,TRBV19,TGTGCCAGTAGTATAGCCGCTAGCGGGGGGACGATTTACAATGAGCAGTTCTTC,CASSIAASGGTIYNEQFF
15,NA,TRBD1,TRBJ2-7,TRBV6-6,TGTGCCAGCAGTCGCGGACGACAGGGATCCTACGAGCAGTACTTC,CASSRGRQGSYEQYF
15,NA,TRBD1,TRBJ2-7,TRBV7-9,TGTGCCAGCAGCTCCTCGGACAGGGTAACCTACGAGCAGTACTTC,CASSSSDRVTYEQYF
14,NA,TRBD2,TRBJ2-5,TRBV10-2,TGCGCCAGCAGTCTAGCGGGGGGGGTAGAGACCCAGTACTTC,CASSLAGGVETQYF
14,NA,NA,TRBJ1-1,TRBV27,TGTGCCAGCAGCCCCCAAGGGGGGAAGACTGAAGCTTTCTTT,CASSPQGGKTEAFF
17,NA,NA,TRBJ1-3,TRBV29-1,TGCAGCGTTGAAGATAGGACGGCCCCAAGCTCTGGAAACACCATATATTTT,CSVEDRTAPSSGNTIYF
17,NA,NA,TRBJ1-1,TRBV21-1,TGTGCCAGCAGCAGAAAAAGGGGGGGGAGAACGATTACTGAAGCTTTCTTT,CASSRKRGGRTITEAFF
16,few,NA,TRBJ1-2,TRBV28,TGTGCCAGCAGTTCCCGGCGCGGGACCACCTTGAATGGCTACACCTTC,CASSSRRGTTLNGYTF
15,NA,NA,TRBJ1-4,TRBV5-1,TGCGCCAGCAGCTCGGCAGGGGTTCTTAATGAAAAACTGTTTTTT,CASSSAGVLNEKLFF
16,NA,NA,TRBJ2-3,TRBV5-1,TGCGCCAGCAGCTCCAGAAATTGGCAGGACACAGATACGCAGTATTTT,CASSSRNWQDTDTQYF
13,once,NA,TRBJ2-7,TRBV5-1,TGCGCCAGCAGCTTGTTCGGCGTAAGCGAGCAGTACTTC,CASSLFGVSEQYF
13,NA,NA,TRBJ2-5,TRBV5-1,TGCGCCAGCAGCTTGGTGGTTGGTGCGACCCAGTACTTC,CASSLVVGATQYF
16,NA,NA,TRBJ2-7,TRBV9,TGTGCCAGCAGCGTTAGGGGTTGGGCGGAGACCTACGAGCAGTACTTC,CASSVRGWAETYEQYF
15,NA,NA,TRBJ1-1,TRBV6-1,TGTGCCAGCAGTGAAGGGAGATATAGGAACACTGAAGCTTTCTTT,CASSEGRYRNTEAFF
12,NA,NA,TRBJ2-2,TRBV30,TGTGCCTGGACTAGTGACACCGGGGAGCTGTTTTTT,CAWTSDTGELFF
15,NA,TRBD2,TRBJ2-5,TRBV7-3,TGTGCCAGCAGCTTTTCTAGCGGTCCCCAAGAGACCCAGTACTTC,CASSFSSGPQETQYF
16,NA,NA,TRBJ2-2,TRBV11-3,TGTGCCAGCAGCCTAGTGGGAGAAGGGCGTCCGGGGGAGCTGTTTTTT,CASSLVGEGRPGELFF
15,NA,NA,TRBJ1-2,TRBV5-4,TGTGCCAGCAGCTTGGGGCAGGCTCTAGGGTATGGCTACACCTTC,CASSLGQALGYGYTF
13,NA,NA,TRBJ1-1,TRBV5-5,TGTGCCAGCAGCTTGCCTACAAACACTGAAGCTTTCTTT,CASSLPTNTEAFF
15,NA,NA,TRBJ2-2,TRBV11-3,TGTGCCAGCAGCTTAGGTCGGCAGCCAACCGGGGAGCTGTTTTTT,CASSLGRQPTGELFF
14,NA,NA,TRBJ2-7,TRBV7-7,TGTGCTAGCAGCCCATGGGACAATTCCTACGAGCAGTACTTC,CASSPWDNSYEQYF
13,NA,NA,TRBJ1-3,TRBV29-1,TGCAGCGTTGATGGGCAACGGGGAAACACCATATATTTT,CSVDGQRGNTIYF
18,NA,NA,TRBJ1-2,TRBV6-1,TGTGCCAGCAGTGAAGCTTACAGGGCCTCTTTCTTCAACTATGGCTACACCTTC,CASSEAYRASFFNYGYTF